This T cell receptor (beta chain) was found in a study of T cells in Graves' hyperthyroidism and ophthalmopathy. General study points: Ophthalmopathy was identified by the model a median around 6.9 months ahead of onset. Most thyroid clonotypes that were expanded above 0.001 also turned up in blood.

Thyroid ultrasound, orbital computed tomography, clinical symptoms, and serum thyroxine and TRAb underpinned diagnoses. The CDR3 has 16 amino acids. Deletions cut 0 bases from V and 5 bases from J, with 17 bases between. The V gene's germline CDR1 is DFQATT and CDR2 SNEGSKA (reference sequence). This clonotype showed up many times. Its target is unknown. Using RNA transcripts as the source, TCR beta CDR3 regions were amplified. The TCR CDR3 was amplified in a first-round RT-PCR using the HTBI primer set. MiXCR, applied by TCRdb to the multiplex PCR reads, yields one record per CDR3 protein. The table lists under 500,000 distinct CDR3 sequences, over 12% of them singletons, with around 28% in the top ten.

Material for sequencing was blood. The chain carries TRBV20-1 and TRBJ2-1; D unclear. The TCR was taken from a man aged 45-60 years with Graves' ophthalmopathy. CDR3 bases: TGCAGTGCTAGAGATCTGATCCTATCTCGGGACAATGAGCAGTTCTTC. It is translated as CSARDLILSRDNEQFF.